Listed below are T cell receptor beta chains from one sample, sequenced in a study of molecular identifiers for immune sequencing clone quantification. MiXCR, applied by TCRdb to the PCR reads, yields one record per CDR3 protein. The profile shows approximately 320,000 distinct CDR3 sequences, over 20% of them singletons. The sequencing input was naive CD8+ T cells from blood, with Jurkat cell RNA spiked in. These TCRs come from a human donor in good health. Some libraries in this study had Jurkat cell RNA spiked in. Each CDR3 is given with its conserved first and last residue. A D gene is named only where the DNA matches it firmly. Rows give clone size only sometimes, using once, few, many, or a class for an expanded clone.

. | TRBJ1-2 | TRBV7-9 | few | TGTGCCAGCAGCTTAGTCCGCGACACCACATCTTTC | CASSLVRDTTSF
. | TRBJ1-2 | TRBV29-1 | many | TGCAGCGTTGAAGATGGCCCTTCTGGCTACACCTTC | CSVEDGPSGYTF
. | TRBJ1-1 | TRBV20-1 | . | TGCAGTGCTATTTCGACAGAAGGGAACACTGAAGCTTTCTTT | CSAISTEGNTEAFF
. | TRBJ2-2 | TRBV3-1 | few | TGTGCCACCCGACACCACGGGACACAGAACACCGGGGAGCTGTTTTTT | CATRHHGTQNTGELFF
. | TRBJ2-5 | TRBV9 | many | TGTGCCAGCAGCGTAGGAGGACAGCACCCGGAGACCCAGTACTTC | CASSVGGQHPETQYF
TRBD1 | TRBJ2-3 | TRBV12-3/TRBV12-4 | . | TGTGCCAGCAGTTTCTTCGGACAGGGCGCAGATACGCAGTATTTT | CASSFFGQGADTQYF
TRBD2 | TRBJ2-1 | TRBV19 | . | TGTACCAGTAGTCACGGGACTAGCGGACACAATGAGCAGTTCTTC | CTSSHGTSGHNEQFF
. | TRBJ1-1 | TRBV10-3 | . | TGTGCCACCAGGAAACAAGGGACGGAAGACACTGAAGCTTTCTTT | CATRKQGTEDTEAFF
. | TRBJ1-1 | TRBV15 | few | TGTGCCACCAGCTCCTTCGGGGGAATTTTGGGGACTGAAGCTTTCTTT | CATSSFGGILGTEAFF
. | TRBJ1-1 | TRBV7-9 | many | TGTGCCAGCAGTCAGGCGGTCAACACTGAAGCTTTCTTT | CASSQAVNTEAFF
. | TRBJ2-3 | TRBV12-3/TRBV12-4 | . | TGTGCCAGCAGTGATCCCCGAGATACGCAGTATTTT | CASSDPRDTQYF
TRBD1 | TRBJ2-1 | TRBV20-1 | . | TGCAGTGCTTACGGCGCGGGACAGGGAATATACAATGAGCAGTTCTTC | CSAYGAGQGIYNEQFF
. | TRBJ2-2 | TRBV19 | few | TGTGCCAGTAGTTCGGCAGCGAACACCGGGGAGCTGTTTTTT | CASSSAANTGELFF
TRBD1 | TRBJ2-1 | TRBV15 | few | TGTGCCACCAGCACAGACAGGGGGCAGAATGAGCAGTTCTTC | CATSTDRGQNEQFF
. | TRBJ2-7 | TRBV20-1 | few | TGCAGTGCTAGAGCCCAGGGGGGGCGCGGAGAGCAGTACTTC | CSARAQGGRGEQYF
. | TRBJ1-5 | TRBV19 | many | TGTGCCAGTAGTATGGGGGGGCGAAGCAATCAGCCCCAGCATTTT | CASSMGGRSNQPQHF
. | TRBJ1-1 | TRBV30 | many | TGTGCCTGGAGTGTCTGGGGGCGGACTGAAGCTTTCTTT | CAWSVWGRTEAFF
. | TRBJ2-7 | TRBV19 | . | TGTGCCAGTAGTATCGGGGTGGGCGAGCAGTACTTC | CASSIGVGEQYF
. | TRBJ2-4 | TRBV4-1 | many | TGCGCCAGCAGCCAAGAATACTGGCAGGAAAACATTCAGTACTTC | CASSQEYWQENIQYF
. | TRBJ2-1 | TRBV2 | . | TGTGCCAGCAGTGGAGGACTTGCTGAGCAGTTCTTC | CASSGGLAEQFF
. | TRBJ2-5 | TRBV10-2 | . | TGCGCCAGCAGTGAGTCTGTGAGGGGACAAGAGACCCAGTACTTC | CASSESVRGQETQYF
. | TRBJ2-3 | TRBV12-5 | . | TGTGCTAGTGGTTTGAGTCCCGGCACAGATACGCAGTATTTT | CASGLSPGTDTQYF
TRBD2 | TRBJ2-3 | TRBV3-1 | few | TGTGCCAGCAGCCAAATGACTAGCGGATACACAGATACGCAGTATTTT | CASSQMTSGYTDTQYF
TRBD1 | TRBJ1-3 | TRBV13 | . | TGTGCCAGCAGCGAGGGACAGCTCAGCTCTGGAAACACCATATATTTT | CASSEGQLSSGNTIYF
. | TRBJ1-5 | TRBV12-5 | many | TGTGCTAGTGGTTTGGCCCCCCTGAAATCAAATAGCAATCAGCCCCAGCATTTT | CASGLAPLKSNSNQPQHF
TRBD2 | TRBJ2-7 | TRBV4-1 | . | TGCGTCAGCAGCCAAGAGAATAGCGGGGGGACCTACGAGCAGTACTTC | CVSSQENSGGTYEQYF
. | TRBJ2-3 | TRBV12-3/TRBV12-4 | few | TGTGCCAGCAGTTTCAGGGGGGGGCGCTACACAGATACGCAGTATTTT | CASSFRGGRYTDTQYF
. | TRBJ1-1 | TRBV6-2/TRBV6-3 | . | TGTGCCAGCAGTTACGGGGGCCTCACTGAAGCTTTCTTT | CASSYGGLTEAFF
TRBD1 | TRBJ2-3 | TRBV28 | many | TGTGCCAGCAGCCTGACAGGGGACACAGATACGCAGTATTTT | CASSLTGDTDTQYF
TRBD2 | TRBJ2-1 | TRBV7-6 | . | TGTGCCAGCAGCCCTAGTAGCGGGGACTCCGACGGTGAGCAGTTCTTC | CASSPSSGDSDGEQFF
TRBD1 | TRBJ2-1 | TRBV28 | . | TGTGCCAGCGGCGGGACAGGGGTTTTCGATGAGCAGTTCTTC | CASGGTGVFDEQFF
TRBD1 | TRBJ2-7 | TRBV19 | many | TGTGCCAGTAGTATATGGACAGGGGTTTCCTACGAGCAGTACTTC | CASSIWTGVSYEQYF
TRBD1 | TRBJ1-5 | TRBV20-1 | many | TGCAGTGCGCGCCCGGAAAGGGGGCACGAACAGCCCCAGCATTTT | CSARPERGHEQPQHF
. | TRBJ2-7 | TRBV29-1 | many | TGCAGCGTTGAGGAGCCCGCATCCTACGAGCAGTACTTC | CSVEEPASYEQYF
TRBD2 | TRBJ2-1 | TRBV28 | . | TGTGCCAGCCGCCCACTAGCGGATGCAGATAATGAGCAGTTCTTC | CASRPLADADNEQFF
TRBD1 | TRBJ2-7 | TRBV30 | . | TGTGCCTGGAGCTGGGACAGGTTGGGCGAGCAGTACTTC | CAWSWDRLGEQYF
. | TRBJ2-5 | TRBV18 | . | TGTGCCACCGCGGCAGCGGGTTCCATCCAAGAGACCCAGTACTTC | CATAAAGSIQETQYF
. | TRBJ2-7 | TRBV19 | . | TGTGCCAGTAGTATAGCTTACGTGCCCTACGAGCAGTACTTC | CASSIAYVPYEQYF
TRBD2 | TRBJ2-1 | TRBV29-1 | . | TGCAGCGGACTAGCGGCTTACAATGAGCAGTTCTTC | CSGLAAYNEQFF
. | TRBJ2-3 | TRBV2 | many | TGTGCCAGCAGTGAAGTGGGTGAGGTGGCCGTCCAGCCGGATACGCAGTATTTT | CASSEVGEVAVQPDTQYF
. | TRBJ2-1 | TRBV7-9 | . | TGTGCCAGCCGCTTACCCCCGGACAATGCGCAGTTCTTC | CASRLPPDNAQFF
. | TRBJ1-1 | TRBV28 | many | TGTGCCAGCAGGGAAAGAGGGAACACTGAAGCTTTCTTT | CASRERGNTEAFF
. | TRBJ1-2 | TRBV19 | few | TGTGCCAGTAGTATTCGGGGCGGCGGCTATGGCTACACCTTC | CASSIRGGGYGYTF
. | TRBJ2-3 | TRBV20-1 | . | TGCAGTGCTCAAGCAGGGGATACGCAGTATTTT | CSAQAGDTQYF
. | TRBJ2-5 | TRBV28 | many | TGTGCCAGCAGTCCCTTTCCAGGGTCTCTCCAAGAGACCCAGTACTTC | CASSPFPGSLQETQYF
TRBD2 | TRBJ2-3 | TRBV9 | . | TGTGCCAGCAGCACCGGACTAGCGGGGGCCAGCACAGATACGCAGTATTTT | CASSTGLAGASTDTQYF
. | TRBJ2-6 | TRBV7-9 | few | TGTGCCAGCAGCCCAGATTATTACTCTGGGGCCAACGTCCTGACTTTC | CASSPDYYSGANVLTF
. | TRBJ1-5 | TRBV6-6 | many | TGTGCCAGCGCCTTAGGGGGTAATCAGCCCCAGCATTTT | CASALGGNQPQHF
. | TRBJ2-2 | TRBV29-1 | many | TGCAGCGTTGTCAAGGCCACCGGGGAGCTGTTTTTT | CSVVKATGELFF
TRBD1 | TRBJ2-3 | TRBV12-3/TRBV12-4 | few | TGTGCCAGCAGTTTAGCGACAGGGGGTTTGGATACGCAGTATTTT | CASSLATGGLDTQYF